Below, 23 T cell receptor beta chains from the same sample are listed, as sequenced in a study of T cell changes during pregnancy in multiple sclerosis. The protocol was immunoSEQ multiplex PCR, while the TCRdb copy is restricted to in-frame clones and leaves out a portion. This sample has 65,000 to 90,000 clones, with 80% to 95% found just once. The material was peripheral blood, obtained in the first trimester of pregnancy. The origin of the receptors is a female donor with multiple sclerosis, enrolled in a pregnancy study.

V is TRBV19 and J is TRBJ1-2; TRBD1 is a possible D gene (5 bases). The CDR3 is made up of 14 amino acids. Germline CDR1 and CDR2: LNHDA and SQIVND (reference sequence). Deletions cut 3 bases from V and 4 bases from J, with 12 bases between. The CDR3 reads CASSMVGGSYGYTF. The CDR3 DNA sequence: TGTGCCAGTAGTATGGTCGGGGGGTCCTATGGCTACACCTTC.

The rearrangement uses TRBV7-9 and TRBJ2-5; the D gene is possibly TRBD1 (6 bases). V was clipped by 1 base and J by 5 bases, with 17 bases between them. Germline V gene sequence: CDR1 SEHNR, CDR2 FQNEAQ (reference sequence). This CDR3 is built from 16 residues. The CDR3 loop reads CASSLGWDTKGETQYF. The CDR3 nucleotides are TGTGCCAGCAGCTTAGGATGGGACACTAAGGGGGAGACCCAGTACTTC.

The chain uses TRBV5-6 and TRBJ1-3, with D possibly being TRBD1 (5 bases). The length of the CDR3 is 16 residues. Germline CDR1 is SGHDT and CDR2 is YYEEEE. The V end lost 0 bases, the J end lost 3 bases, and 13 bases lay between the germline ends. The CDR3 region is CASSLEGRRVGNTIYF. In DNA, the CDR3 is TGTGCCAGCAGCTTGGAGGGGAGGCGAGTTGGAAACACCATATATTTT.

This clone was seen just once. The CDR3 sequence is CASSMGQTQAGYTF. DNA of the CDR3: TGTGCCAGTAGTATGGGGCAAACTCAGGCCGGCTACACCTTC. This chain joins TRBV19 and TRBJ1-2; TRBD1 might be the D (5 bases). The germline V and J ends were trimmed by 3 bases and 8 bases, with 16 bases remaining between them. The CDR3 consists of 14 residues. Germline V gene lookup returns CDR1 LNHDA and CDR2 SQIVND (reference sequence).

This clone was detected only once. V gene TRBV2 combines with J gene TRBJ2-4; TRBD2 matches 11 bases. J gave up 0 bases and V 8 bases, and 6 bases lay outside the gene matches. The CDR3 length is 16 residues. Germline V lookup: CDR1 SNHLY, CDR2 FYNNEI. The CDR3 bases are TGTGCCAGCGCACTAGCGGGAGCGGGAGCCAAAAACATTCAGTACTTC. As protein: CASALAGAGAKNIQYF.

The chain couples TRBV6-5 to TRBJ1-4, with D perhaps matching TRBD1 (6 bases). CDR1 and CDR2 from the germline V gene are MNHEY and SVGAGI. Trimming shortened V by 2 bases and J by 3 bases, and 10 bases separated the two germline ends. The CDR3 has 15 residues. CDR3 amino acids: CASSYGTPANEKLFF. DNA of the CDR3: TGTGCCAGCAGTTACGGGACACCGGCTAATGAAAAACTGTTTTTT.

This rearrangement joins TRBV19 to TRBJ2-1, with D tentatively TRBD2 (7 bases). CDR1 is LNHDA and CDR2 is SQIVND in the germline V gene (reference sequence). The germline V and J ends were trimmed by 10 bases and 2 bases, with 9 bases remaining between them. The CDR3 consists of 12 residues. CDR3 amino acids: CAIGGPYNEQFF. The CDR3 DNA is TGTGCCATCGGGGGGCCCTACAATGAGCAGTTCTTC. Looking up the rest from reference TRBV19 and TRBJ2-1 gives the full variable domain: DGGITQSPKYLFRKEGQNVTLSCEQNLNHDAMYWYRQDPGQGLRLIYYSQIVNDFQKGDIAEGYSVSREKKESFPLTVTSAQKNPTAFYLCAIGGPYNEQFFGPGTRLTVL.

The chain carries TRBV4-1 and TRBJ1-2; TRBD1 matches at 9 bases. J gave up 3 bases and V 0 bases, and 5 bases lay outside the gene matches. Germline-derived CDR1 and CDR2 are MGHRA and YSYEKL. The CDR3 is made up of 16 amino acids. The CDR3 DNA reads as TGCGCCAGCAGCCAAGATGGACAGGGGAGGGACTATGGCTACACCTTC. This sequence encodes CASSQDGQGRDYGYTF.

This clone was counted between two and nine times. The chain recombines TRBV13 with TRBJ2-3; 9 bases match TRBD2. The junction had 6 bases not matched to a gene; V was cut back by 3 bases and J by 8 bases. This CDR3 is built from 14 residues. Germline V gene data show CDR1 as PRHDT and CDR2 as FYEKMQ (reference sequence). For the CDR3, the DNA is TGTGCCAGCAGCTTCGGGCGGGGGGGTGGTACGCAGTATTTT. Amino acids: CASSFGRGGGTQYF.

The chain employs TRBV29-1 and TRBJ2-5; D uncertain. The CDR3 has 13 amino acids. Deletions cut 4 bases from V and 2 bases from J, with 11 bases between. Per the germline V gene, CDR1 is SQVTM and CDR2 is ANQGSEA. CDR3: CSVVSQAQETQYF. The CDR3 nucleotides are TGCAGCGTTGTGTCGCAGGCTCAAGAGACCCAGTACTTC.

The chain joins TRBV10-3 to TRBJ2-6; TRBD2 agrees at 11 bases. V trimming: 10 bases; J trimming: 0 bases; junction bases outside the gene matches: 5. Per the germline V gene, CDR1 is ENHRY and CDR2 is SYGVKD. The CDR3 runs to 16 residues. CDR3 bases: TGTGCCAGCACTAGCGGGAGCCCCTCTGGGGCCAACGTCCTGACTTTC. Translated: CASTSGSPSGANVLTF.

This clone is medium-sized within its sample. The genes are TRBV7-9 and TRBJ2-1; the D gene is possibly TRBD2 (6 bases). Germline V gene sequence: CDR1 SEHNR, CDR2 FQNEAQ (reference sequence). The V end lost 1 base, the J end lost 7 bases, and 17 bases lay between the germline ends. The CDR3 extends over 16 amino acids. The CDR3 loop reads CASSLGEAGQRNEQFF. Written as DNA, the CDR3 is TGTGCCAGCAGCTTAGGGGAGGCAGGGCAGCGAAATGAGCAGTTCTTC.

The chain joins TRBV9 to TRBJ1-4; no definite D call. Trimming removed 4 bases from V and 8 bases from J, with 12 bases in between. The CDR3 covers 13 residues. Germline V lookup: CDR1 SGDLS, CDR2 YYNGEE. In DNA form, the CDR3 reads TGTGCCAGCAGCTCCTCAGGTGCCGAAAAACTGTTTTTT. This codes for CASSSSGAEKLFF.

V is TRBV27 and J is TRBJ1-5; 8 bases are a match to TRBD1. This CDR3 comprises 14 residues. CDR1 MNHEY and CDR2 SMNVEV come from the germline V gene (reference sequence). With 5 bases clipped from V and 4 bases from J, the junction kept 4 bases outside the gene matches. CDR3 region: CASSMDRVNQPQHF. DNA of the CDR3: TGTGCCAGCAGTATGGACAGGGTGAATCAGCCCCAGCATTTT.

The chain links TRBV19 to TRBJ2-6; D is possibly TRBD2 (6 bases). V was pared by 6 bases and J by 0 bases, with 12 bases between. Germline CDR1 LNHDA, CDR2 SQIVND (reference sequence). CDR3 length equals 16 residues. As DNA, the CDR3 is TGTGCCAGTAGGTTTTGGAGGGGCTCTGGGGCCAACGTCCTGACTTTC. Amino acids: CASRFWRGSGANVLTF. Full variable domain (missing parts from reference TRBV19 and TRBJ2-6): DGGITQSPKYLFRKEGQNVTLSCEQNLNHDAMYWYRQDPGQGLRLIYYSQIVNDFQKGDIAEGYSVSREKKESFPLTVTSAQKNPTAFYLCASRFWRGSGANVLTFGAGSRLTVL.

The chain uses TRBV27 and TRBJ2-6; the D is unclear. Germline-derived CDR1 and CDR2 are MNHEY and SMNVEV (reference sequence). The CDR3 runs to 14 residues. V lost 4 bases and J lost 0, with 4 bases in between. The CDR3 loop reads CASSSSSGANVLTF. The CDR3, as DNA: TGTGCCAGCAGTTCGAGCTCTGGGGCCAACGTCCTGACTTTC. Full variable domain (rest looked up from reference TRBV27 and TRBJ2-6): EAQVTQNPRYLITVTGKKLTVTCSQNMNHEYMSWYRQDPGLGLRQIYYSMNVEVTDKGDVPEGYKVSRKEKRNFPLILESPSPNQTSLYFCASSSSSGANVLTFGAGSRLTVL.

This clone was counted once. V usage is TRBV28 and J usage is TRBJ1-1, with D hard to call. Trimming took off 3 bases at V and 0 bases at J, with 11 bases between the two ends. Germline CDR1 and CDR2: MDHEN and SYDVKM. This CDR3 is 15 amino acids long. The CDR3 loop reads CASSFGGAMNTEAFF. CDR3 sequence (DNA): TGTGCCAGCAGTTTTGGAGGCGCCATGAACACTGAAGCTTTCTTT.

The chain carries TRBV5-6 and TRBJ1-4; the match to TRBD1 covers 8 bases. The trim removed 1 base at V and 7 bases at J, leaving 6 bases unmatched. Germline V lookup: CDR1 SGHDT, CDR2 YYEEEE. This CDR3 spans 15 amino acids. CDR3 bases: TGTGCCAGCAGCTTGACAGGGGGTCGCGGTGAAAAACTGTTTTTT. Its protein product is CASSLTGGRGEKLFF.

This clone was picked up one time. The chain combines TRBV5-1 with TRBJ2-1; D may be TRBD2 (7 bases). V lost 5 bases and J 3 bases, leaving 15 bases between the germline ends. The CDR3 covers 15 residues. Germline V gene sequence: CDR1 SGHRS, CDR2 YFSETQ. The CDR3 loop is CASRTGGGYYNEQFF. CDR3 in DNA: TGCGCCAGCAGGACGGGGGGCGGCTACTACAATGAGCAGTTCTTC.

This clone was recorded a few times. The chain recombines TRBV28 with TRBJ1-5; possible D gene TRBD1, 5 bases. Germline CDR1 reads MDHEN; CDR2 reads SYDVKM. This CDR3 comprises 13 residues. V was trimmed by 4 bases and J by 15 bases, leaving 19 bases between them. The CDR3 coding sequence is TGTGCCAGCAGTTCTACCCTAGACAGACGGAGGCATTTT. It translates to CASSSTLDRRRHF. The whole variable domain, filled in from reference TRBV28 and TRBJ1-5, reads DVKVTQSSRYLVKRTGEKVFLECVQDMDHENMFWYRQDPGLGLRLIYFSYDVKMKEKGDIPEGYSVSREKKERFSLILESASTNQTSMYLCASSSTLDRRRHFGDGTRLSIL.

This clone was seen a few times. The CDR3, as DNA: TGTGCCAGCAGGTTGCGGAGGGGCAGCTACACCTTC. This translates into CASRLRRGSYTF. The chain combines TRBV5-6 with TRBJ1-2; tentative D call: TRBD1 (5 bases). There are 12 residues in the CDR3. CDR1 is SGHDT and CDR2 is YYEEEE in the germline V gene. The ends were cut back, 5 bases at V and 9 bases at J, with 14 bases in the middle.

The V gene is TRBV4-3, the J gene TRBJ2-5; TRBD1 is a possible D gene (6 bases). Germline lookup yields CDR1 LGHNA and CDR2 YSLEER. This CDR3 region has 14 residues. V shed 1 base and J shed 1 base, with 7 bases lying between them. The DNA for the CDR3 is TGCGCCAGCAGCCAAGTGGGGGCCCAAGAGACCCAGTACTTC. This codes for CASSQVGAQETQYF.

The V gene is TRBV28, the J gene TRBJ1-5, with a tentative D call TRBD1 (5 bases). In germline, CDR1 is MDHEN, CDR2 SYDVKM. CDR3 length: 15 residues. The ends were cut back, 2 bases at V and 5 bases at J, with 13 bases in the middle. The chain's CDR3 is CASSLRGLPYQPQHF. The DNA of the CDR3 is TGTGCCAGCAGTTTAAGGGGTCTACCTTATCAGCCCCAGCATTTT. Looking up the rest from reference TRBV28 and TRBJ1-5 gives the full variable domain: DVKVTQSSRYLVKRTGEKVFLECVQDMDHENMFWYRQDPGLGLRLIYFSYDVKMKEKGDIPEGYSVSREKKERFSLILESASTNQTSMYLCASSLRGLPYQPQHFGDGTRLSIL.